This entry concerns a single T cell receptor (beta chain). This sample is part of a study of T cells in Graves' hyperthyroidism and ophthalmopathy. Germline V gene lookup returns CDR1 LNHNV and CDR2 YYDKDF (reference sequence). Trimming pared 8 bases from V and 6 bases from J, leaving 13 bases between. The CDR3 is made up of 12 amino acids. The TCR beta CDR3 regions underwent amplification using RNA transcripts as the source. In the first-round RT-PCR of the TCR CDR3, the HTBI primer set was used. TCRdb reanalysed the multiplex PCR reads using MiXCR and keeps one entry per CDR3 protein. The data contain 650,000 to 800,000 distinct CDR3 sequences, roughly 46% of them seen just once; the ten biggest clones take up roughly 7.2%.

The J gene is TRBJ1-1, the V gene TRBV15, with D tentatively TRBD1 (5 bases). The receptor's source is an adult man with Graves' disease, either hyperthyroidism or ophthalmopathy (not recorded which). The material sequenced was peripheral blood or thyroid tissue (not recorded which). The CDR3 sequence: CATAEGTPEAFF. The CDR3 coding sequence is TGTGCCACCGCCGAGGGGACGCCTGAAGCTTTCTTT.